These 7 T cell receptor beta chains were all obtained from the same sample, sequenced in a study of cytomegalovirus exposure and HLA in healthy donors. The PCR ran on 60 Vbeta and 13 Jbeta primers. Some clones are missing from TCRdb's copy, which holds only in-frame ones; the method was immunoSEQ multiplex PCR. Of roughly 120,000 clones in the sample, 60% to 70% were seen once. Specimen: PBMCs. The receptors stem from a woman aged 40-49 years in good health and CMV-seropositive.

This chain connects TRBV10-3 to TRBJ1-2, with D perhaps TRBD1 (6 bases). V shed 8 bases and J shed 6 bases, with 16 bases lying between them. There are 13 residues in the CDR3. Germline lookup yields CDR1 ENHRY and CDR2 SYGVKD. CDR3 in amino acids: CAIPRGEGDGYTF. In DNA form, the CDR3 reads TGTGCCATCCCTCGGGGGGAGGGGGATGGCTACACCTTC.

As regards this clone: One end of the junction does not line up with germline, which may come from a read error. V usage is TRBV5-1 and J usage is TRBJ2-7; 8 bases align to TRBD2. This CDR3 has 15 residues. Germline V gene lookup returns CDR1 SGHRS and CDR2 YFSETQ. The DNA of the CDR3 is TGCGCCAGCAGCAGGTGGACTAGCAGACTTTACGAGCAGTCCTTC. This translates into CASSRWTSRLYEQSF.

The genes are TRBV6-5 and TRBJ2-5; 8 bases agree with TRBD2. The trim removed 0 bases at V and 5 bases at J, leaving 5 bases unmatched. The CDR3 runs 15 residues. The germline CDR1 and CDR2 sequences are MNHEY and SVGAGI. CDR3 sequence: CASSYSSGKLETQYF. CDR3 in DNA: TGTGCCAGCAGTTACTCTAGCGGGAAGCTTGAGACCCAGTACTTC.

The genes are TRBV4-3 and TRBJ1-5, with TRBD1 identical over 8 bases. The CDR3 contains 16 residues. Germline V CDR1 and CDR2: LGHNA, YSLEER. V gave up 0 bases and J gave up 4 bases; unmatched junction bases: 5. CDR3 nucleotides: TGCGCCAGCAGCCAAGACCTTGACAGGGGTAATCAGCCCCAGCATTTT. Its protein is CASSQDLDRGNQPQHF.

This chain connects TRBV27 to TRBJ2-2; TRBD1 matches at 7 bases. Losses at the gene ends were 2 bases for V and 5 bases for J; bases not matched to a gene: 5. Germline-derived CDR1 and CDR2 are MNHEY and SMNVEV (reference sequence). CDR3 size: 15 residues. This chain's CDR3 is CASSLGDSLTGELFF. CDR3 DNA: TGTGCCAGCAGTTTAGGGGACAGTCTTACCGGGGAGCTGTTTTTT.

This chain's CDR3 is CASSEAPGLGYINEQFF. The CDR3 nucleotides read TGTGCCAGCAGTGAAGCGCCGGGACTAGGCTATATCAATGAGCAGTTCTTC. The V and J genes are TRBV2 and TRBJ2-1, with 8 bases that match TRBD2. Per the germline V gene, CDR1 is SNHLY and CDR2 is FYNNEI. Unmatched junction bases numbered 10, after V lost 0 bases and J lost 6 bases. This CDR3 contains 17 residues.

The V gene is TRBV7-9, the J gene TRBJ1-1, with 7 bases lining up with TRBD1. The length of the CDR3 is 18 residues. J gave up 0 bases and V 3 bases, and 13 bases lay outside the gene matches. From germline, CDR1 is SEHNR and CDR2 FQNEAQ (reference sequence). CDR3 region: CASSFGPSRQGMNTEAFF. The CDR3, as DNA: TGTGCCAGCAGCTTCGGGCCAAGCAGACAGGGTATGAACACTGAAGCTTTCTTT.